The 17 T cell receptor beta chains below were found in one sample sequenced in a study of Graves' ophthalmopathy and Graves' hyperthyroidism. From RNA, the CDR3 regions of TCR beta chains were amplified and sequenced. After a first-round RT-PCR with HTBI primers, a second-round multiplex PCR was run. TCRdb fed the multiplex PCR reads into MiXCR, producing one record per CDR3 protein. The repertoire has hundreds of thousands of distinct CDR3 sequences, about two fifths of them found once; the top ten carry around 3.3%. Source material: peripheral blood. These receptors were taken from an adult man with Graves' ophthalmopathy.

This clonotype was detected many times. The chain employs TRBV10-3 and TRBJ1-5; D possibly corresponds to TRBD1 (5 bases). The CDR3 is 15 residues long. Per the germline V gene, CDR1 is ENHRY and CDR2 is SYGVKD. V lost 0 bases to trimming and J lost 7 bases, with 13 bases between them. Here the CDR3 DNA reads TGTGCCATCAGTGAGTCGTACAGGATCAGCCAGCCCCAGCATTTT. This translates into CAISESYRISQPQHF.

This sequence joins TRBV12-3 or TRBV12-4 and TRBJ1-2, with 10 bases lining up with TRBD1. The CDR3 contains 13 residues. J lost 8 bases, V lost 5 bases, and 5 bases had no gene match. The CDR3 is CASSMGQGQGYTF. The DNA of the CDR3 is TGTGCCAGCAGTATGGGACAGGGGCAAGGCTACACCTTC.

On this clonotype: One end of the junction is discordant with germline, which a read error may explain. This rearrangement joins TRBV7-7 to TRBJ2-7; TRBD2 might be the D (5 bases). The CDR3 totals 15 residues. Per the germline V gene, CDR1 is SSHAT and CDR2 is FNYEAQ (reference sequence). CDR3 bases: TGTGCTAGCAGCTTAGCGCCGGGGTACACCTACGAGCAGTACTTC. Translated, it gives CASSLAPGYTYEQYF. Drawing the rest from reference TRBV7-7 and TRBJ2-7, the complete variable domain is GAGVSQSPRYKVTKRGQDVTLRCDPISSHATLYWYQQALGQGPEFLTYFNYEAQPDKSGLPSDRFSAERPEGSISTLTIQRTEQRDSAMYRCASSLAPGYTYEQYFGPGTRLTVT.

On this clonotype: It may be a read error: a sequence one base away is much more abundant. Lacking the conserved final phenylalanine or tryptophan, this CDR3 likely reflects a read error. The V and J genes are TRBV9 and TRBJ2-5; TRBD2 might be the D (5 bases). CDR1 is SGDLS, CDR2 YYNGEE, per germline. CDR3 size: 14 residues. The V end was cut by 0 bases, the J end by 6 bases, with 12 bases between. CDR3 sequence reads: CASSVGWEPKTQYY. The CDR3 coding sequence is TGTGCCAGCAGCGTAGGGTGGGAGCCGAAGACCCAGTACTAC.

The table lists this clonotype with a few counts. The V gene is TRBV9, the J gene TRBJ1-1; no definite D call. The germline V gene encodes CDR1 SGDLS and CDR2 YYNGEE. V was shortened by 5 bases and J by 0 bases, with 14 bases between the two germline ends. CDR3 length: 15 residues. CDR3 region: CASSTSHRMNTEAFF. The CDR3 coding sequence is TGTGCCAGCAGTACCTCCCATCGGATGAACACTGAAGCTTTCTTT.

The CDR3 sequence: CATSSSGGANVLTF. The CDR3 nucleotides are TGTGCCACCAGCAGTTCGGGTGGGGCCAACGTCCTGACTTTC. J is TRBJ2-6 and V is TRBV15; no firm D call. Germline V gene sequence: CDR1 LNHNV, CDR2 YYDKDF (reference sequence). The ends were cut back, 3 bases at V and 3 bases at J, with 6 bases in the middle. The CDR3 extends over 14 amino acids.

This clonotype was counted at least ten times. This CDR3 is CAIRAYSNQPQHF. The DNA for the CDR3 is TGTGCCATCAGGGCTTATAGCAATCAGCCCCAGCATTTT. This chain uses TRBV10-3 with TRBJ1-5; D gene uncertain. Deletions cut 6 bases from V and 0 bases from J, with 6 bases between. CDR3 length: 13 residues. CDR1 is ENHRY, CDR2 SYGVKD, per germline.

As regards this clonotype: With a much larger clone just one base away, this may be a read error. The genes are TRBV5-1 and TRBJ2-5, with a possible D match to TRBD1 (6 bases). V was pared by 7 bases and J by 1 base, with 14 bases between. The CDR3 has 14 residues. Looked up from germline, CDR1 is SGHRS and CDR2 is YFSETQ. DNA for the CDR3: TGCGCCAGCGGCGGAACAGGGACCCAAGAGACCCAGTACTTC. Its protein is CASGGTGTQETQYF.

A note on this clonotype: This may be a read error: a much more frequent sequence differs by one nucleotide. This chain uses TRBV7-2 with TRBJ2-7; a possible D gene is TRBD2 (6 bases). V gave up 2 bases and J gave up 1 base, with 21 bases separating them. In germline, CDR1 is SGHTA, CDR2 FQGNSA. CDR3 length equals 18 residues. The CDR3 DNA reads TGTGCCAGCAGCTTACCCCACCGACCAGCGGGTAAATCCTACGAGCAGTACTTC. Residues: CASSLPHRPAGKSYEQYF.

This clonotype came up a few times. The genes are TRBV25-1 and TRBJ2-1; D remains unclear. Germline V CDR1 and CDR2: MGHDK, SYGVNS. V was cut by 1 base and J by 8 bases, with 9 bases left in between. The CDR3 extends over 13 amino acids. The CDR3 DNA follows: TGTGCCAGCAGTGAATTGCCGGACGATGAGCAGTTCTTC. Translated, it gives CASSELPDDEQFF.

The chain couples TRBV15 to TRBJ1-1; D unclear. Germline V gene data show CDR1 as LNHNV and CDR2 as YYDKDF (reference sequence). The CDR3 spans 15 residues. V lost 1 base and J lost 1, with 10 bases in between. The CDR3 DNA follows: TGTGCCACCAGCAGAGTTCGGCAGCCGAACACTGAAGCTTTCTTT. It is translated as CATSRVRQPNTEAFF. Supplemented by reference TRBV15 and TRBJ1-1, the full variable domain reads DAMVIQNPRYQVTQFGKPVTLSCSQTLNHNVMYWYQQKSSQAPKLLFHYYDKDFNNEADTPDNFQSRRPNTSFCFLDIRSPGLGDTAMYLCATSRVRQPNTEAFFGQGTRLTVV.

This rearrangement joins TRBV7-3 to TRBJ2-5; 12 bases align to TRBD1. The CDR3 totals 15 residues. V lost 5 bases and J lost 5; bases outside the gene matches: 6. Germline lookup yields CDR1 SGHTA and CDR2 FQGTGA. The CDR3 coding sequence is TGTGCCAGCAGCCAAGGGACAGGGGGCTGGGAGACCCAGTACTTC. This gives the protein CASSQGTGGWETQYF.

The rearrangement joins TRBV12-3 or TRBV12-4 to TRBJ1-4, with 10 bases matching TRBD1. The CDR3 is 14 amino acids. J gave up 6 bases and V 5 bases, and 3 bases lay outside the gene matches. Written as DNA, the CDR3 is TGTGCCAGCAGTGATGGACAGGGGGATGAAAAACTGTTTTTT. This gives the protein CASSDGQGDEKLFF.

In this sample, this clonotype turned up a few times. V and J are TRBV29-1 and TRBJ2-7; 12 bases agree with TRBD2. The ends lost 7 bases at V and 7 bases at J; junction bases unmatched: 11. The CDR3 has 14 residues. CDR1 is SQVTM and CDR2 is ANQGSEA in the germline V gene. CDR3 loop: CSAKPSGRAFEQYF. DNA of the CDR3: TGCAGCGCCAAACCTAGCGGGAGGGCCTTTGAGCAGTACTTC.

The rearrangement joins TRBV29-1 to TRBJ1-3; 9 bases match TRBD1. V gave up 4 bases and J gave up 8 bases; unmatched junction bases: 9. Germline-derived CDR1 and CDR2 are SQVTM and ANQGSEA. The CDR3 covers 14 residues. The CDR3: CSVGQGVYGYTIYF. CDR3 nucleotides: TGCAGCGTTGGACAGGGGGTCTATGGCTACACCATATATTTT.

Comment on this clonotype: A much larger clone is a single base away; this may be a read error. The chain uses TRBV7-9 and TRBJ2-7; 8 positions match TRBD1. Unmatched junction bases numbered 12, after V lost 8 bases and J lost 6 bases. CDR3 size: 14 residues. CDR1 and CDR2 from the germline V gene are SEHNR and FQNEAQ (reference sequence). CDR3 sequence: CASQPRQGFSEQYV. As DNA, the CDR3 is TGTGCCAGCCAGCCAAGACAGGGGTTCTCCGAGCAGTACGTC.

This clonotype was counted only a few times. V is TRBV9 and J is TRBJ2-2; 13 bases line up with TRBD2. The V and J ends lost 3 bases and 3 bases, in that order; junction bases with no gene match: 17. Per germline, CDR1 SGDLS and CDR2 YYNGEE. CDR3 size: 21 residues. The CDR3 region has the DNA TGTGCCAGCAGCGCCGGACAGACCCCGGGACTAGCGGGAACAGACACCGGGGAGCTGTTTTTT. Residues: CASSAGQTPGLAGTDTGELFF.